One and the same sample provided the 21 T cell receptor beta chains below, sequenced in a study of technical replicates of blood from a handful of donors. Data came from immunoSEQ multiplex PCR; TCRdb stores just in-frame clones and leaves some out. The sample records tens of thousands of clones, roughly nine tenths being singletons. Sequencing was performed on PBMCs. These receptor sequences come from a human donor in good health. Some clones in this sample may be carry-over from other donors' samples.

This clone was counted between two and nine times. This chain uses TRBV4-3 with TRBJ1-3; TRBD1 aligns across 7 bases. The V and J ends lost 3 bases and 4 bases, in that order; junction bases with no gene match: 6. The CDR3 runs to 15 residues. From germline, CDR1 is LGHNA and CDR2 YSLEER. The CDR3 spells CASSQETGVGNTIYF. The DNA of the CDR3 is TGCGCCAGCAGCCAGGAAACAGGGGTCGGAAACACCATATATTTT.

The chain is built from TRBV5-4 and TRBJ1-1; maybe TRBD1 (6 bases). Germline-derived CDR1 and CDR2 are SGHNT and YYREEE (reference sequence). V lost 0 bases and J 1 base, leaving 10 bases between the germline ends. This CDR3 has 15 amino acids. CDR3 DNA sequence: TGTGCCAGCAGCTTGGTCGGGACACCGAACACTGAAGCTTTCTTT. This sequence encodes CASSLVGTPNTEAFF.

Details on this clone: The sample holds other DNA sequences that translate to the same CDR3. V and J are TRBV18 and TRBJ1-1; 11 bases are a match to TRBD1. Germline V CDR1 and CDR2: KGHSH, LQKENI. V lost 2 bases, J lost 5 bases, and 4 bases stayed unmatched. This CDR3 spans 15 amino acids. The CDR3 DNA reads TGTGCCAGCTCACCAGGGACAGGGGGGGGTACTGAAGCTTTCTTT. It translates to CASSPGTGGGTEAFF.

This chain connects TRBV7-9 to TRBJ1-1; 8 bases are a match to TRBD1. CDR3 length: 16 residues. CDR1 SEHNR and CDR2 FQNEAQ come from the germline V gene (reference sequence). V was pared by 5 bases and J by 3 bases, with 11 bases of the junction left unmatched. The CDR3, as DNA: TGTGCCAGCAGCCCTGCCAGGGGGCTTCTGGACACTGAAGCTTTCTTT. Residues: CASSPARGLLDTEAFF.

This chain links TRBV7-2 with TRBJ2-3; perhaps TRBD1 as D (6 bases). This CDR3 is 15 amino acids long. Between the trimmed V and J ends, which lost 2 bases and 1 base, there was a span of 10 bases. CDR1 is SGHTA and CDR2 is FQGNSA in the germline V gene. The CDR3 sequence is CASSLRRQGTDTQYF. The DNA of the CDR3 is TGTGCCAGCAGCTTAAGGCGACAGGGCACAGATACGCAGTATTTT.

The V gene is TRBV27, the J gene TRBJ2-2, with TRBD2 matching over 10 bases. The germline V gene encodes CDR1 MNHEY and CDR2 SMNVEV (reference sequence). Losses at the gene ends were 5 bases for V and 6 bases for J; bases not matched to a gene: 3. The CDR3 spans 14 residues. The CDR3 DNA is TGTGCCAGCAGTAGCGGGAGGGCCGCCGGGGAGCTGTTTTTT. Translation gives CASSSGRAAGELFF.

Only one count was recorded for this clone. This chain links TRBV6-1 with TRBJ2-5; a weak D match, TRBD1 (5 bases). The V end lost 2 bases, the J end lost 2 bases, and 12 bases lay between the germline ends. The germline CDR1 and CDR2 sequences are MNHNS and SASEGT. The CDR3 sequence is 15 residues long. The CDR3 nucleotides read TGTGCCAGCAGTGAAACGGCAGGGATACAAGAGACCCAGTACTTC. Translated: CASSETAGIQETQYF.

This chain joins TRBV6-1 and TRBJ2-7, with TRBD2 matching over 11 bases. CDR1 MNHNS and CDR2 SASEGT come from the germline V gene. This CDR3 contains 16 residues. J was trimmed by 2 bases and V by 4 bases; bases with no gene match: 7. CDR3 nucleotides: TGTGCCAGCAGTGTACTAGCGGGAGCGTTCACCTACGAGCAGTACTTC. Translated, it gives CASSVLAGAFTYEQYF.

V and J are TRBV18 and TRBJ2-2; D is perhaps TRBD1 (5 bases). The CDR3 runs to 15 residues. Germline lookup yields CDR1 KGHSH and CDR2 LQKENI. The ends were cut back, 5 bases at V and 4 bases at J, with 14 bases in the middle. CDR3 in amino acids: CASSSGYLRTGELFF. The CDR3 region has the DNA TGTGCCAGCTCATCAGGGTATTTACGCACCGGGGAGCTGTTTTTT.

The chain employs TRBV27 and TRBJ1-5; D is uncertain. Germline-derived CDR1 and CDR2 are MNHEY and SMNVEV (reference sequence). Trimming left V 6 bases short and J 5 bases short, with 20 bases between. The CDR3 sequence is 16 residues long. The CDR3 DNA sequence: TGTGCCAGCAGAAAAGACGGGCAGGAGGGTGATCAGCCCCAGCATTTT. Protein sequence: CASRKDGQEGDQPQHF.

The CDR3 nucleotides are TGTGCCAGCAGCCCTCCTGACAATCACGGGGAGCTGTTTTTT. It is translated as CASSPPDNHGELFF. The chain recombines TRBV7-6 with TRBJ2-2; D uncertain. CDR1 SGHVS and CDR2 FNYEAQ come from the germline V gene. The CDR3 is 14 residues long. Deletions cut 5 bases from V and 7 bases from J, with 14 bases between.

The rearrangement joins TRBV20-1 to TRBJ1-1; D not certain. From germline, CDR1 is DFQATT and CDR2 SNEGSKA (reference sequence). The germline V and J ends were trimmed by 8 bases and 0 bases, with 7 bases remaining between them. The CDR3 spans 11 residues. The DNA for the CDR3 is TGCAGTTCACAGATGAACACTGAAGCTTTCTTT. Translating it yields CSSQMNTEAFF.

V is TRBV6-5 and J is TRBJ1-1; D not certain. This CDR3 spans 16 amino acids. Germline lookup yields CDR1 MNHEY and CDR2 SVGAGI. Deletions cut 3 bases from V and 0 bases from J, with 14 bases between. CDR3 residues: CASSYEYGRMNTEAFF. DNA for the CDR3: TGTGCCAGCAGTTATGAGTATGGGAGGATGAACACTGAAGCTTTCTTT.

This chain links TRBV5-8 with TRBJ2-1; D is perhaps TRBD1 (5 bases). In germline, CDR1 is SGHTS, CDR2 YDEGEE. CDR3 length equals 14 residues. Between the trimmed V and J ends, which lost 2 bases and 3 bases, there was a span of 9 bases. CDR3 nucleotides: TGTGCCAGCAGCTTTCGGCAGGGCTACAATGAGCAGTTCTTC. Its translation is CASSFRQGYNEQFF.

In this sample, this clone turned up a few times. J is TRBJ2-5 and V is TRBV6-6, with TRBD2 as a possible D gene (6 bases). Germline V lookup: CDR1 MNHNY, CDR2 SVGAGI (reference sequence). CDR3 size: 12 residues. V was pared by 5 bases and J by 7 bases, with 11 bases between. CDR3 residues: CASSPDGGTQYF. CDR3 nucleotide sequence: TGTGCCAGCAGTCCGGACGGGGGGACCCAGTACTTC.

V is TRBV19 and J is TRBJ2-7; D possibly corresponds to TRBD2 (6 bases). The CDR3 is 11 amino acids. The V and J ends lost 4 bases and 6 bases respectively, with 7 bases between them. Germline lookup yields CDR1 LNHDA and CDR2 SQIVND (reference sequence). The CDR3: CASSNSGEQYF. The CDR3 nucleotides read TGTGCCAGTAGTAATAGCGGCGAGCAGTACTTC.

The gene calls are TRBV9 and TRBJ2-2; D is possibly TRBD1 (6 bases). Germline V CDR1 and CDR2: SGDLS, YYNGEE. The CDR3 runs 17 residues. V lost 1 base and J 2 bases, leaving 15 bases between the germline ends. This CDR3 reads CASSVSRQVANTGELFF. The CDR3 DNA follows: TGTGCCAGCAGCGTAAGCAGACAGGTCGCAAACACCGGGGAGCTGTTTTTT.

The rearrangement joins TRBV2 to TRBJ2-7, with a weak D call TRBD2 (6 bases). This CDR3 spans 13 amino acids. Germline V CDR1 and CDR2: SNHLY, FYNNEI. The V gene lost 3 bases and the J gene lost 4 bases, with 10 bases spanning the gap. The CDR3 coding sequence is TGTGCCAGCAGTGAGAGGAGGGGATACGAGCAGTACTTC. Protein sequence: CASSERRGYEQYF. Variable domain in full (rest from reference TRBV2 and TRBJ2-7): EPEVTQTPSHQVTQMGQEVILRCVPISNHLYFYWYRQILGQKVEFLVSFYNNEISEKSEIFDDQFSVERPDGSNFTLKIRSTKLEDSAMYFCASSERRGYEQYFGPGTRLTVT.

V is TRBV2 and J is TRBJ2-7; D possibly corresponds to TRBD2 (6 bases). There are 15 residues in the CDR3. Germline CDR1 reads SNHLY; CDR2 reads FYNNEI. Deletions cut 2 bases from V and 2 bases from J, with 13 bases between. The CDR3 DNA sequence: TGTGCCAGCAGTGAAATAGCGGCTCCCCCCTACGAGCAGTACTTC. Translated, it gives CASSEIAAPPYEQYF.

V and J are TRBV10-3 and TRBJ1-5, with TRBD1 matching 9 bases. Germline lookup yields CDR1 ENHRY and CDR2 SYGVKD. The CDR3 runs 14 residues. With V trimmed by 6 bases and J by 10 bases, 10 bases remained unmatched. CDR3 sequence: CAIRETGTGKPQHF. The CDR3 DNA follows: TGTGCCATCAGGGAAACCGGGACAGGGAAACCCCAGCATTTT.

V gene TRBV7-3 combines with J gene TRBJ2-3, with TRBD2 identical over 12 bases. The trim removed 5 bases at V and 2 bases at J, leaving 5 bases unmatched. The CDR3 totals 16 residues. In germline, CDR1 is SGHTA, CDR2 FQGTGA. The CDR3 DNA is TGTGCCAGCAGCAAAGGACTAGCGGGGTCCACAGATACGCAGTATTTT. Translation gives CASSKGLAGSTDTQYF. The complete variable domain, with remaining parts taken from reference TRBV7-3 and TRBJ2-3, reads GAGVSQTPSNKVTEKGKYVELRCDPISGHTALYWYRQSLGQGPEFLIYFQGTGAADDSGLPNDRFFAVRPEGSVSTLKIQRTERGDSAVYLCASSKGLAGSTDTQYFGPGTRLTVL.